This T cell receptor (beta chain) was captured in a study of read filtering for tumor transcriptome and immune sequencing. From roughly 0.4 ug of RNA, a library with molecular barcoded alpha/delta and beta/gamma adaptors was made. From the reads, TCRdb called clonotypes with MiXCR, one entry per CDR3 protein. The sample has about 130,000 distinct CDR3 sequences; approximately 13% are singletons. CDR3 size: 13 residues. The germline CDR1 and CDR2 sequences are DFQATT and SNEGSKA (reference sequence). V lost 2 bases and J lost 7, with 14 bases in between. The clonotype comes from a donor aged 40 or older with multiple myeloma. This chain joins TRBV20-1 and TRBJ2-5, with D maybe TRBD1 (7 bases). Specimen: a population of CD138-negative cells sorted from bone marrow. The CDR3 is CSARSEGAGTQYF. In nucleotides, the CDR3 is TGCAGTGCTAGATCGGAGGGGGCCGGGACCCAGTACTTC.